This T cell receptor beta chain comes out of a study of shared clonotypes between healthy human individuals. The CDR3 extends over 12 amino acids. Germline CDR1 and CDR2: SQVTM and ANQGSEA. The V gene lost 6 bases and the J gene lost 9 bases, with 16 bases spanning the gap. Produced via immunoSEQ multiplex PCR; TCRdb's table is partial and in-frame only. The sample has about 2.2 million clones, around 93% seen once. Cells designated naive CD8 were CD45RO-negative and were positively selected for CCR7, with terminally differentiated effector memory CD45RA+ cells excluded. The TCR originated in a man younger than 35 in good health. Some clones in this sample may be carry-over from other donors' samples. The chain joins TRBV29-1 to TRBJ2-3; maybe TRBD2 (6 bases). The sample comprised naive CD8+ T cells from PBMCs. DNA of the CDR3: TGCAGCGTCCCTCTGCGCGGGGCAACGCAGTATTTT. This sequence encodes CSVPLRGATQYF.